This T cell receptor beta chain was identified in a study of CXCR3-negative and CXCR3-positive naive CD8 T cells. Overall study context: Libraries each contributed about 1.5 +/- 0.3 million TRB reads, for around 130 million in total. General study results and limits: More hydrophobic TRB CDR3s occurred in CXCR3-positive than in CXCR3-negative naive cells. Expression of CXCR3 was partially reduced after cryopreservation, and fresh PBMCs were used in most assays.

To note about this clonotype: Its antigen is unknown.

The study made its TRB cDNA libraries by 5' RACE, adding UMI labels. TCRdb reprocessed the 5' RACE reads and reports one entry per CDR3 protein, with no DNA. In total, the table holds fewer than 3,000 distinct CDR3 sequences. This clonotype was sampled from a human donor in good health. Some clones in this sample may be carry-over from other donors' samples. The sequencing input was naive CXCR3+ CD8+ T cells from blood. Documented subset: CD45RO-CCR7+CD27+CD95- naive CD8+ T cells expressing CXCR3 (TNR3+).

CDR3: CASSPAGASSADTQYF. The chain has TRBV7-9 and TRBJ2-3; TCRdb reports TRBD2, a call that lacks DNA to check it against. Germline CDR1 SEHNR, CDR2 FQNEAQ (reference sequence). The CDR3 runs to 16 residues.